Each of the 27 T cell receptor beta chains below was sequenced from the same sample in a study of blood T cell repertoires in COVID-19. Method: immunoSEQ multiplex PCR; TCRdb's copy keeps in-frame clones and lacks some. The sample carries around 480,000 clones, 87% recorded once. The sample consisted of PBMCs or T cells enriched from blood (not recorded which). These receptors were taken from a woman aged 18-29 years who had recovered from COVID-19.

The rearrangement uses TRBV5-1 and TRBJ2-7, with 15 bases identical to TRBD2. CDR1 is SGHRS and CDR2 is YFSETQ in the germline V gene. This CDR3 is built from 15 residues. The ends lost 4 bases at V and 7 bases at J; junction bases unmatched: 6. The CDR3 DNA reads as TGCGCCAGCAGCAACGGACTAGCGGGGGGGCAGGAGCAGTACTTC. It codes for CASSNGLAGGQEQYF.

This rearrangement joins TRBV7-2 to TRBJ2-1; D is unclear. The V gene lost 8 bases and the J gene lost 9 bases, with 14 bases spanning the gap. CDR1 SGHTA and CDR2 FQGNSA come from the germline V gene. The CDR3 contains 12 residues. The chain's CDR3 is CASSLRLGEQFF. The CDR3 DNA follows: TGTGCCAGCTCTTTACGACTTGGTGAGCAGTTCTTC. The full variable domain, in which reference TRBV7-2 and TRBJ2-1 provide the parts outside the CDR3, is GAGVSQSPSNKVTEKGKDVELRCDPISGHTALYWYRQSLGQGLEFLIYFQGNSAPDKSGLPSDRFSAERTGGSVSTLTIQRTQQEDSAVYLCASSLRLGEQFFGPGTRLTVL.

V usage is TRBV4-2 and J usage is TRBJ1-4; 8 positions match TRBD1. CDR3 length: 15 amino acids. The ends lost 5 bases at V and 8 bases at J; junction bases unmatched: 10. Looked up from germline, CDR1 is LGHNA and CDR2 is YNFKEQ. The CDR3 sequence is CASSSYGQGGEKLFF. In DNA, the CDR3 is TGTGCCAGCAGCTCCTACGGACAGGGAGGAGAAAAACTGTTTTTT.

The chain recombines TRBV7-6 with TRBJ2-7; 13 positions match TRBD2. J lost 6 bases, V lost 5 bases, and 16 bases had no gene match. Germline values: CDR1 SGHVS, CDR2 FNYEAQ. There are 18 residues in the CDR3. The CDR3 is CASSPIGITSGGAPEQYF. In DNA form, the CDR3 reads TGTGCCAGCAGCCCCATAGGTATAACTAGCGGGGGGGCCCCCGAGCAGTACTTC.

The chain joins TRBV10-1 to TRBJ1-5, with a weak D call TRBD1 (6 bases). Per the germline V gene, CDR1 is WNHNN and CDR2 is SYGVQD (reference sequence). The CDR3 totals 13 residues. Trimming removed 11 bases from V and 7 bases from J, with 18 bases in between. CDR3 region: CAHSGGVRQPQHF. The CDR3 DNA is TGCGCCCATTCGGGGGGCGTCAGACAGCCCCAGCATTTT.

This chain joins TRBV7-6 and TRBJ1-1, with 8 bases aligning to TRBD1. CDR1 SGHVS and CDR2 FNYEAQ come from the germline V gene. The CDR3 is 13 amino acids. After removal of 5 bases from V and 7 bases from J, the junction contained 6 bases not matched to a gene. In nucleotides, the CDR3 is TGTGCCAGCAGCGGCGCGACAGGGGTTGAAGCTTTCTTT. This gives the protein CASSGATGVEAFF. The full variable domain, in which reference TRBV7-6 and TRBJ1-1 provide the parts outside the CDR3, is GAGVSQSPRYKVTKRGQDVALRCDPISGHVSLYWYRQALGQGPEFLTYFNYEAQQDKSGLPNDRFSAERPEGSISTLTIQRTEQRDSAMYRCASSGATGVEAFFGQGTRLTVV.

The rearrangement links TRBV2 to TRBJ1-6; D perhaps matches TRBD1 (5 bases). The V gene's germline CDR1 is SNHLY and CDR2 FYNNEI. CDR3 length: 17 residues. Trimming cost V 4 bases and J 1 base, with 14 bases left between them. CDR3 loop: CASSVNEDKSYNSPLHF. CDR3 in DNA: TGTGCCAGCAGTGTAAACGAGGACAAGTCCTATAATTCACCCCTCCACTTT.

The chain links TRBV6-4 to TRBJ2-3; TRBD1 matches at 10 bases. Per germline, CDR1 MRHNA and CDR2 SNTAGT. The CDR3 is 19 residues long. V shed 6 bases, J shed 3 bases, and the junction held 18 bases outside the gene matches. CDR3 sequence: CASRPTRDRGPYRTDTQYF. The CDR3 nucleotides are TGTGCCAGCAGGCCCACCCGGGACAGGGGACCTTACAGAACAGATACGCAGTATTTT.

The chain links TRBV5-1 to TRBJ2-1; 13 bases line up with TRBD2. Looked up from germline, CDR1 is SGHRS and CDR2 is YFSETQ. This CDR3 spans 16 amino acids. Trimming removed 5 bases from V and 8 bases from J; junction bases left unmatched: 10. The CDR3 is CASRQLLAGGTDEQFF. DNA for the CDR3: TGCGCCAGCAGACAGTTACTAGCGGGGGGGACTGATGAGCAGTTCTTC.

The genes are TRBV29-1 and TRBJ1-3; 10 bases agree with TRBD1. Germline-derived CDR1 and CDR2 are SQVTM and ANQGSEA. CDR3 length: 15 amino acids. J gave up 4 bases and V 6 bases, and 9 bases lay outside the gene matches. Here the CDR3 reads CSVTGGEVSGNTIYF. The CDR3 DNA reads TGCAGCGTGACAGGGGGCGAAGTTTCCGGAAACACCATATATTTT. Together with reference TRBV29-1 and TRBJ1-3, the CDR3 gives the full variable domain: SAVISQKPSRDICQRGTSLTIQCQVDSQVTMMFWYRQQPGQSLTLIATANQGSEATYESGFVIDKFPISRPNLTFSTLTVSNMSPEDSSIYLCSVTGGEVSGNTIYFGEGSWLTVV.

On this clone: Different DNA sequences within this sample yield the same CDR3. The rearrangement links TRBV5-1 to TRBJ1-6, with TRBD1 matching over 12 bases. The CDR3 spans 15 residues. From germline, CDR1 is SGHRS and CDR2 YFSETQ. The trim removed 4 bases at V and 7 bases at J, leaving 3 bases unmatched. The CDR3: CASSPGTGGNSPLHF. The CDR3 nucleotides are TGCGCCAGCAGCCCCGGGACAGGGGGCAATTCACCCCTCCACTTT.

The chain couples TRBV19 to TRBJ2-1; weak D call: TRBD2 (5 bases). Germline lookup yields CDR1 LNHDA and CDR2 SQIVND (reference sequence). With 3 bases removed from V and 8 bases from J, the gap between germline ends came to 14 bases. The CDR3 has 14 amino acids. The DNA for the CDR3 is TGTGCCAGTAGTATCCCCGGGGTACACCATGAGCAGTTCTTC. This gives the protein CASSIPGVHHEQFF.

The rearrangement uses TRBV7-5 and TRBJ2-5; the DNA was not compared with TRBD2, the D call given in the table. TRBV7-5 is a listed pseudogene. This CDR3 region has 15 residues. The CDR3 protein is CARSLVSGGSETQYF. CDR3 DNA sequence: TGTGCCAGAAGCTTAGTTAGCGGGGGGAGTGAGACCCAGTACTTC.

The chain uses TRBV2 and TRBJ1-2, with 9 bases lining up with TRBD1. The CDR3 has 16 residues. Per germline, CDR1 SNHLY and CDR2 FYNNEI. With 6 bases clipped from V and 3 bases from J, the junction kept 11 bases outside the gene matches. The CDR3 DNA sequence: TGTGCCAGCAGACCCACAGGGGGCGAGGTTTACTATGGCTACACCTTC. The encoded protein is CASRPTGGEVYYGYTF.

CDR3 amino acids: CASSGGRQETQYF. Written as DNA, the CDR3 is TGTGCCAGCAGCGGGGGGCGCCAAGAGACCCAGTACTTC. This chain joins TRBV2 and TRBJ2-5; D is possibly TRBD2 (7 bases). The CDR3 has 13 amino acids. Trimming cost V 6 bases and J 1 base, with 9 bases left between them. Germline V gene lookup returns CDR1 SNHLY and CDR2 FYNNEI.

A few counts support this clone. The V and J genes are TRBV3-1 (or the pseudogene TRBV3-2) and TRBJ2-7; 7 nucleotides align to TRBD1. The CDR3 has 13 residues. Trimming removed 4 bases from V and 5 bases from J; junction bases left unmatched: 5. From germline, CDR1 is LGHDT and CDR2 YNNKEL (reference sequence). The CDR3 DNA reads TGTGCCAGCAGCCCGACAGGGATCAACGAGCAGTACTTC. Translating it yields CASSPTGINEQYF.

This clone came up once. Other DNA sequences from this sample encode an identical CDR3 as well. This chain uses TRBV7-2 with TRBJ2-6, with a tentative D call TRBD1 (7 bases). The germline V and J ends were trimmed by 4 bases and 2 bases, with 9 bases remaining between them. Germline CDR1 SGHTA, CDR2 FQGNSA. This CDR3 has 15 amino acids. CDR3 in DNA: TGTGCCAGCAGCTCAGGGGGGCCTGGGGCCAACGTCCTGACTTTC. This encodes CASSSGGPGANVLTF.

The rearrangement links TRBV10-3 to TRBJ2-2; 8 positions match TRBD1. V shed 10 bases, J shed 6 bases, and the junction held 4 bases outside the gene matches. The CDR3 length is 12 residues. CDR1 ENHRY and CDR2 SYGVKD come from the germline V gene. The DNA for the CDR3 is TGTGCCACTCGACAGGGGCCCGGGGAGCTGTTTTTT. This codes for CATRQGPGELFF.

The rearrangement uses TRBV6-1 and TRBJ1-5; D gene ambiguous. The CDR3 has 15 residues. V lost 3 bases and J lost 1, with 10 bases in between. The germline gives CDR1 MNHNS, CDR2 SASEGT. This CDR3 reads CASSETPSSNQPQHF. In DNA form, the CDR3 reads TGTGCCAGCAGTGAGACACCCTCGAGCAATCAGCCCCAGCATTTT.

V is TRBV5-4 and J is TRBJ2-3; 11 nucleotides align to TRBD2. V shed 1 base, J shed 6 bases, and the junction held 4 bases outside the gene matches. The CDR3 loop spans 15 amino acids. CDR1 is SGHNT and CDR2 is YYREEE in the germline V gene (reference sequence). Written as DNA, the CDR3 is TGTGCCAGCAGCTTGACTAGCGGGGGTGGGGATACGCAGTATTTT. Translated: CASSLTSGGGDTQYF.

J is TRBJ2-3 and V is TRBV29-1; TRBD2 agrees at 8 bases. V lost 6 bases, J lost 8 bases, and 10 bases stayed unmatched. This CDR3 has 13 residues. Germline loops: CDR1 SQVTM, CDR2 ANQGSEA. The CDR3 loop is CSVAAGLAFTQYF. The CDR3 nucleotides are TGCAGCGTCGCAGCCGGACTAGCATTTACGCAGTATTTT.

The chain is built from TRBV5-6 and TRBJ1-1; the D is unclear. The CDR3 length is 11 residues. V dropped 5 bases and J dropped 8 bases, with 10 bases sitting between them. Looked up from germline, CDR1 is SGHDT and CDR2 is YYEEEE. The DNA for the CDR3 is TGTGCCAGCAGTCGACACCAAGAAGCTTTCTTT. Its protein is CASSRHQEAFF.

This clone appeared a few times. This chain connects TRBV7-2 to TRBJ2-1; 10 bases agree with TRBD2. The CDR3 has 14 amino acids. J lost 7 bases, V lost 4 bases, and 4 bases had no gene match. Germline CDR1 reads SGHTA; CDR2 reads FQGNSA. CDR3 residues: CASSSTSGLNEQFF. For the CDR3, the DNA is TGTGCCAGCAGCTCGACTAGCGGGTTGAATGAGCAGTTCTTC.

The CDR3: CASSLAGRDGGYTF. The CDR3 coding sequence is TGCGCCAGCAGCTTGGCCGGGAGGGACGGAGGCTACACCTTC. The chain is built from TRBV5-1 and TRBJ1-2, with D maybe TRBD1 (5 bases). The germline V and J ends were trimmed by 0 bases and 8 bases, with 14 bases remaining between them. CDR1 and CDR2 from the germline V gene are SGHRS and YFSETQ. The length of the CDR3 is 14 residues.

The V call is TRBV30, the J call TRBJ1-4; no clear D. Germline lookup yields CDR1 GTSNPN and CDR2 SVGIG (reference sequence). The CDR3 is 11 amino acids. Between the trimmed V and J ends, which lost 4 bases and 5 bases, there was a span of 5 bases. CDR3: CAWTQNEKLFF. Here the CDR3 DNA reads TGTGCCTGGACGCAGAATGAAAAACTGTTTTTT.

The chain carries TRBV7-9 and TRBJ1-2; 10 positions agree with TRBD1. The CDR3 has 17 residues. V lost 0 bases to trimming and J lost 6 bases; unmatched junction nucleotides: 10. Germline loops: CDR1 SEHNR, CDR2 FQNEAQ (reference sequence). CDR3 nucleotide sequence: TGTGCCAGCAGCTTAGCTAATCCCGGGACAGGGGTAAATGGCTACACCTTC. Protein: CASSLANPGTGVNGYTF.

This clone was recorded once. For the CDR3, the DNA is TGTGCCAGTAGTATTGGTCTGGAGCGAAACACCATATATTTT. Its protein product is CASSIGLERNTIYF. The chain recombines TRBV19 with TRBJ1-3; D call uncertain. Germline CDR1 and CDR2: LNHDA and SQIVND (reference sequence). V lost 3 bases, J lost 5 bases, and 11 bases lay in between. The CDR3 has 14 amino acids.